Presented here are 3 T cell receptor beta chains from one specimen sequenced in a study of metastatic and nonmetastatic thyroid tumors. All patients were untreated before thyroid surgery. From the PCR reads, TCRdb re-called clones with MiXCR. The table records tens of thousands of clones, about a fifth of them present only once. Sequencing used blood. These receptors were taken from a female donor with papillary thyroid cancer or a benign thyroid nodule (not recorded which). Some clones in this sample may be carry-over from other donors' samples.

This clone was found many times. This chain uses TRBV12-3 or TRBV12-4 with TRBJ2-1; the match to TRBD2 covers 14 bases. V lost 4 bases and J lost 7; bases outside the gene matches: 6. The CDR3 is 16 amino acids. CDR3 loop: CASSSAGLAGGNEQFF. CDR3 bases: TGTGCCAGCAGTTCAGCTGGACTAGCGGGAGGAAATGAGCAGTTCTTC.

This clone came up a few times. The same CDR3 can be traced to other DNA sequences in this sample. The chain employs TRBV29-1 and TRBJ2-3; TRBD2 aligns across 8 bases. Germline values: CDR1 SQVTM, CDR2 ANQGSEA. The CDR3 extends over 14 amino acids. The trim removed 8 bases at V and 2 bases at J, leaving 9 bases unmatched. The CDR3 region is CSSLPGGVTDTQYF. The CDR3 DNA reads as TGCAGCTCTCTTCCGGGGGGGGTCACAGATACGCAGTATTTT.

There are a few counts of this clone. As the CDR3 is not closed by the conserved phenylalanine or tryptophan, this likely results from a read error. Because the CDR3's place on the DNA is in doubt, the DNA is left out and the CDR3 is given as listed by TCRdb. The V and J genes are TRBV6-1 and TRBJ1-5. Including both end residues, the CDR3 is 15 amino acids long. Germline loops: CDR1 MNHNS, CDR2 SASEGT. CDR3 in amino acids: CASSVEFGSNQPYHS.